This TCR beta chain comes out of a study of regulatory T cells in long-lasting Graves disease. General study results and limits: No thyroid tissue was studied; the work used peripheral blood only.

Ten or more counts support this clonotype. Its antigen is unknown. Building of the TCR beta libraries involved iRepertoire HTBI primers and Arm-PCR of CDR3 regions. In the authors' workflow: Gene usage covered 62 TRBV and around 15 TRBJ segments. Each CDR3 protein gets one entry after TCRdb re-called the multiplex PCR reads with MiXCR. Clone size and V and J calls follow TCRdb, not the original study. The table lists about 320,000 distinct CDR3 sequences, 18% of them singletons. Time point given: newly diagnosed GD, antithyroid drugs for less than 3 months. TCR sequences were obtained from RNA taken from PBMCs. The receptor was isolated from a female donor with Graves disease. The input for sequencing was peripheral blood mononuclear cells (PBMCs), taken at new diagnosis, from a patient treated with antithyroid drugs.

The CDR3 DNA is TGTGCTAGTGGTTTGGTATCAGGTGTGCAGTTCTTC. It encodes CASGLVSGVQFF. The rearrangement uses TRBV12-5 and TRBJ2-1; D not certain. The CDR3 extends over 12 amino acids. Between the trimmed V and J ends, which lost 0 bases and 12 bases, there was a span of 9 bases. CDR1 and CDR2 from the germline V gene are LGHNT and FRNRAP.